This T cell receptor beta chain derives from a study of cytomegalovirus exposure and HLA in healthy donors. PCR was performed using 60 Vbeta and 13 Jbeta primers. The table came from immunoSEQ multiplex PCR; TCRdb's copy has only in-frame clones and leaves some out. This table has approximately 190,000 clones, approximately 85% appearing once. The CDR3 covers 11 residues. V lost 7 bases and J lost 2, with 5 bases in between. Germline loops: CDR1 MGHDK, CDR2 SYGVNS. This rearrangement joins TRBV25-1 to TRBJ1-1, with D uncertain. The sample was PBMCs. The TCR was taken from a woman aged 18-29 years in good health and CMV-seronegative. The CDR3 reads CASTLNTEAFF. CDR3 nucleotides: TGTGCCAGCACCCTTAACACTGAAGCTTTCTTT.